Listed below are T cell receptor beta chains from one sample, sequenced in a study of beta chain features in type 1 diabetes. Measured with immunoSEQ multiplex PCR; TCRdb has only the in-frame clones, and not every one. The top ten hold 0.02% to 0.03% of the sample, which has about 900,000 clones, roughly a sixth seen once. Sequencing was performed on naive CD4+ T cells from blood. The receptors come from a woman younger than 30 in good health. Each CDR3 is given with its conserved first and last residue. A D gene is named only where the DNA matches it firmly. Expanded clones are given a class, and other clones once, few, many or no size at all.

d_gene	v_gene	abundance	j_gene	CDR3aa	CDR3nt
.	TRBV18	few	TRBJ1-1	CASSPGQVMNTEAFF	TGTGCCAGCTCACCGGGACAAGTGATGAACACTGAAGCTTTCTTT
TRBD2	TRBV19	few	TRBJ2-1	CASRLAGTMNEQFF	TGTGCCAGCCGACTAGCGGGAACTATGAATGAGCAGTTCTTC
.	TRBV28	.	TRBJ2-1	CASSLYPGQQFF	TGTGCCAGCAGTTTGTATCCGGGACAGCAGTTCTTC
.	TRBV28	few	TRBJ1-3	CASSSTRNTIYF	TGTGCCAGCAGTTCTACACGAAACACCATATATTTT
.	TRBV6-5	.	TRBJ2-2	CASSYSFSANTGELFF	TGTGCCAGCAGTTACTCGTTTAGCGCAAACACCGGGGAGCTGTTTTTT
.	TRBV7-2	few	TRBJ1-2	CASSQGRAYTF	TGTGCCAGCAGCCAGGGGCGTGCCTACACCTTC
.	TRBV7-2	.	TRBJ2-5	CASSLDREETQYF	TGTGCCAGCAGCTTAGACAGAGAAGAGACCCAGTACTTC
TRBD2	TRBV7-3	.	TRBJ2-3	CASSPGTRTNTQYF	TGTGCCAGCAGCCCCGGGACTAGGACTAATACGCAGTATTTT
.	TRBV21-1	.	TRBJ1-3	CASSKPLCSGNTIYF	TGTGCCAGCAGCAAACCGCTGTGCTCTGGAAACACCATATATTTT
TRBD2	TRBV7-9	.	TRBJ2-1	CASSFGGGPYNEQFF	TGTGCCAGCAGCTTCGGGGGAGGGCCCTACAATGAGCAGTTCTTC
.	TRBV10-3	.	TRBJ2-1	CAAASLGGATTYNEQFF	TGTGCCGCAGCAAGCCTCGGAGGGGCGACGACGTACAATGAGCAGTTCTTC
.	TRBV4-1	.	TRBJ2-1	CASSQEPGASYNEQFF	TGCGCCAGCAGCCAAGAGCCAGGGGCCTCCTACAATGAGCAGTTCTTC
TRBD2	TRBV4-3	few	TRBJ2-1	CASSQGGASGTIGYYNEQFF	TGCGCCAGCAGCCAAGGGGGTGCTAGCGGGACCATAGGGTACTACAATGAGCAGTTCTTC
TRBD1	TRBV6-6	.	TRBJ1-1	CASSTGQGSTEAFF	TGTGCCAGCAGTACGGGACAGGGGAGCACTGAAGCTTTCTTT
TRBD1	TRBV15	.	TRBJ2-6	CATSRPTGPGANVLTF	TGTGCCACCAGCAGACCGACAGGGCCCGGGGCCAACGTCCTGACTTTC
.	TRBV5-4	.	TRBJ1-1	CASSSRQELNTEAFF	TGTGCCAGCAGCTCTCGACAGGAGTTGAACACTGAAGCTTTCTTT
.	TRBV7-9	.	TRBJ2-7	CASSSTGTYEQYF	TGTGCCAGCAGTTCTACAGGGACCTACGAGCAGTACTTC
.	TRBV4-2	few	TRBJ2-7	CASSESRDGYVQYF	TGTGCCAGCAGCGAATCCCGGGACGGCTACGTGCAGTACTTC
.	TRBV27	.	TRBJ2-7	CASIPGVYCSYEQYF	TGTGCCAGCATTCCCGGTGTGTACTGCTCCTACGAGCAGTACTTC
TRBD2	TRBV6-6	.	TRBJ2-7	CASRPSSGRAHEQYF	TGTGCCAGCAGACCCTCTAGCGGGAGGGCCCACGAGCAGTACTTC
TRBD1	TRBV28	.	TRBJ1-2	CASSLPDRVSGYTF	TGTGCCAGCAGTTTACCCGACAGGGTTAGCGGCTACACCTTC
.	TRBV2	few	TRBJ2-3	CASSVNSPTDTQYF	TGTGCCAGCAGTGTTAACTCCCCGACAGATACGCAGTATTTT
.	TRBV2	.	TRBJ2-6	CASKLGRDSGANVLTF	TGTGCCAGCAAACTTGGACGGGACTCTGGGGCCAACGTCCTGACTTTC
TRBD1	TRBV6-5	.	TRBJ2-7	CASSWDRNEQYF	TGTGCCAGCAGTTGGGACAGGAACGAGCAGTACTTC
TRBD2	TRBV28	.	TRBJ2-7	CASISPSGRDIEQYF	TGTGCCAGCATCTCTCCAAGCGGGAGGGATATCGAGCAGTACTTC
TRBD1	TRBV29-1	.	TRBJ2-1	CSVDSGQGVGEQFF	TGCAGCGTTGATTCGGGACAGGGTGTCGGTGAGCAGTTCTTC
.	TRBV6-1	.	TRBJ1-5	CASSEPRTGQPQHF	TGTGCCAGCAGTGAACCCCGAACGGGCCAGCCCCAGCATTTT
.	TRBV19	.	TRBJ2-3	CASSIVGAVTDTQYF	TGTGCCAGTAGTATAGTGGGAGCAGTTACAGATACGCAGTATTTT
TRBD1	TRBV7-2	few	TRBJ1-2	CASSLGTGDYGYTF	TGTGCCAGCAGCTTAGGAACAGGGGACTATGGCTACACCTTC
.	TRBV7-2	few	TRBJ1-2	CASSPDLTYGYTF	TGTGCCAGCAGCCCGGACTTGACCTATGGCTACACCTTC
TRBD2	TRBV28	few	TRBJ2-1	CASSFFFGLAEAPFYNEQFF	TGTGCCAGCAGTTTCTTTTTTGGACTAGCGGAGGCCCCATTCTACAATGAGCAGTTCTTC
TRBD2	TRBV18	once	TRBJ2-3	CASSPPGLAFADTQYF	TGTGCCAGCTCACCCCCGGGACTAGCTTTCGCAGATACGCAGTATTTT
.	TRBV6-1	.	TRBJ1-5	CASTEVENQPQHF	TGTGCCAGCACCGAGGTAGAGAATCAGCCCCAGCATTTT
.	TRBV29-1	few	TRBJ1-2	CSVERDDEGYTF	TGCAGCGTTGAACGGGACGACGAAGGCTACACCTTC
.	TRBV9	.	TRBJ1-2	CASSPSAGASNYGYTF	TGTGCCAGCAGCCCTAGCGCGGGGGCGTCTAACTATGGCTACACCTTC
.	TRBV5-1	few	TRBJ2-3	CASSLATSTGRAESTDTQYF	TGCGCCAGCAGCTTGGCGACATCCACGGGTCGTGCGGAAAGCACAGATACGCAGTATTTT
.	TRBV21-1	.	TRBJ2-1	CASSKGASSSYNEQFF	TGTGCCAGCAGCAAAGGGGCGTCCAGCTCCTACAATGAGCAGTTCTTC
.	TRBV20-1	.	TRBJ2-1	CSAPTNEQFF	TGCAGTGCCCCCACCAATGAGCAGTTCTTC
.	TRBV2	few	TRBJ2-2	CASSRGEPIGELFF	TGTGCCAGCAGTCGAGGGGAGCCAATCGGGGAGCTGTTTTTT
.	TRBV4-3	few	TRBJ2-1	CASSQAGGHEQFF	TGCGCCAGCAGCCAGGCTGGAGGCCATGAGCAGTTCTTC
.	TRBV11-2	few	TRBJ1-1	CASSLGAGNTEAFF	TGTGCCAGCAGCTTAGGGGCGGGGAACACTGAAGCTTTCTTT
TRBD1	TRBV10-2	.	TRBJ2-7	CASSEPGGSYEQYF	TGCGCCAGCAGTGAGCCAGGGGGCTCCTACGAGCAGTACTTC
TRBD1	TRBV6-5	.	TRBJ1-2	CASSYRQGAAGYTF	TGTGCCAGCAGTTACAGACAGGGGGCGGCTGGCTACACCTTT
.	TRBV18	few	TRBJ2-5	CASSPTSQETQYF	TGTGCCAGCTCACCAACCAGCCAAGAGACCCAGTACTTC
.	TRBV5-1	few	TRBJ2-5	CASSLVVGETQYF	TGCGCCAGCAGCTTGGTGGTCGGCGAGACCCAGTACTTC
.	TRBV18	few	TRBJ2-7	CASSRGDGYEQYF	TGTGCCAGCTCACGAGGGGACGGATACGAGCAGTACTTC
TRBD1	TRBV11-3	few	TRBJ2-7	CASSPYRGAYEQYF	TGTGCCAGCAGCCCGTACAGGGGTGCCTACGAGCAGTACTTC
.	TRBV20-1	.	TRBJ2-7	CSARADYEQYF	TGCAGTGCTAGAGCAGACTACGAGCAGTACTTC
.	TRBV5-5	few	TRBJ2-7	CASSLEGTNEQYF	TGTGCCAGCAGCTTGGAGGGGACGAACGAGCAGTACTTC
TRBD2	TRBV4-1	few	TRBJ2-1	CASSQEGGVRLVPRNEQFF	TGCGCCAGCAGCCAAGAGGGGGGGGTGAGACTAGTCCCCCGGAATGAGCAGTTCTTC
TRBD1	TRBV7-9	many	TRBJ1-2	CASSAGQGSGYTF	TGTGCCAGCAGCGCGGGACAGGGGAGTGGCTACACCTTC
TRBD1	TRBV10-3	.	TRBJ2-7	CAISEGTGVLGEQYF	TGTGCCATCAGTGAGGGGACAGGGGTTTTGGGCGAGCAGTACTTC
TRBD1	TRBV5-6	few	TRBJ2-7	CASSYGDRGVEQYF	TGTGCCAGCAGCTACGGGGACAGGGGCGTCGAGCAGTACTTC
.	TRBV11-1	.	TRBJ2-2	CASSNTGVTGELFF	TGTGCCAGCAGTAATACGGGGGTGACCGGGGAGCTGTTTTTT
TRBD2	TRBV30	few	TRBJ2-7	CARAPRDYLSGEQYF	TGTGCCCGGGCCCCCCGGGACTACCTCTCGGGGGAGCAGTACTTC
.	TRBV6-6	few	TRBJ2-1	CASSYPPGQYNEQFF	TGTGCCAGCAGTTACCCTCCGGGGCAATACAATGAGCAGTTCTTC
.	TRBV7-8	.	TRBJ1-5	CASSLSQGNQPQHF	TGTGCCAGCAGCTTATCACAGGGCAATCAGCCCCAGCATTTT
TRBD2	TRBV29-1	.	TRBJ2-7	CSVERVASGRYEQYF	TGCAGCGTTGAGAGGGTAGCTAGCGGGAGGTACGAGCAGTACTTC